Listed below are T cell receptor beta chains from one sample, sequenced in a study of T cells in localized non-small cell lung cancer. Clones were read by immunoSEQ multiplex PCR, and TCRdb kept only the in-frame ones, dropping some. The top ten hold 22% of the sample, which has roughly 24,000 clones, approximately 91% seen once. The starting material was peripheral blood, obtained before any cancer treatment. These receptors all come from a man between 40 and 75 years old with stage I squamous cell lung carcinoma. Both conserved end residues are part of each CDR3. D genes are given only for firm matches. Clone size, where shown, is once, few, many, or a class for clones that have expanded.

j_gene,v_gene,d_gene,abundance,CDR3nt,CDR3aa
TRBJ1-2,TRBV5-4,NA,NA,TGTGCCAGCAGCTCGGGACTGCCCACGGGGGATGGCTACACCTTC,CASSSGLPTGDGYTF
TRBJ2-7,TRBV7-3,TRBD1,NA,TGTGCCAGCAGCTCTACCGGGACAGGGCTCGACGAGCAGTACTTC,CASSSTGTGLDEQYF
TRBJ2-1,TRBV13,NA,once,TGTGCCAGCAGAATGGGGAGCTCCTACAATGAGCAGTTCTTC,CASRMGSSYNEQFF
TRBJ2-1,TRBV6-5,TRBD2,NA,TGTGCCAGCAGCCGCGGGGGACTCAACTACAATGAGCAGTTCTTC,CASSRGGLNYNEQFF
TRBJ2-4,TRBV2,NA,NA,TGTGCCAGCATCGAGGCAGGAAAAAACATTCAGTACTTC,CASIEAGKNIQYF
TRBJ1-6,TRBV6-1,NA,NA,TGTGCCAGCCCTGACGAGGGGACCTCACCCCTCCACTTT,CASPDEGTSPLHF
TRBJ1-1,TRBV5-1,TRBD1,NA,TGCGCCAGCAGCCCGACAGGGGAAGCTTTCTTT,CASSPTGEAFF
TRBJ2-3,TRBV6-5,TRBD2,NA,TGTGCCAGCAGCTCCCGGGGGAGGGACGCAGATACGCAGTATTTT,CASSSRGRDADTQYF
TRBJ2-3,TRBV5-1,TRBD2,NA,TGCGCCAGCAGCTTAGTTGCGGGGGGAAGTACAGATACGCAGTATTTT,CASSLVAGGSTDTQYF
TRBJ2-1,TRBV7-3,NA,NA,TGTGCCAGCAGCCCCAACGTGAACTACAATGAGCAGTTCTTC,CASSPNVNYNEQFF
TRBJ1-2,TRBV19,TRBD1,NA,TGTGCCAGTAGTCCACAGGGGAACTATGGCTACACCTTC,CASSPQGNYGYTF
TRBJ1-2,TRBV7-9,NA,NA,TGTGCCAGCAGGCCCGGGACTTTCTATGGCTACACCTTC,CASRPGTFYGYTF
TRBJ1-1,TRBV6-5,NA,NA,TGTGCCAGCAGCCCAAACAGGGCTGCTGAAGCTTTCTTT,CASSPNRAAEAFF
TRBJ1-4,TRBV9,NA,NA,TGTGCCAGCAGCCCCGACAGGACAACTAATGAAAAACTGTTTTTT,CASSPDRTTNEKLFF
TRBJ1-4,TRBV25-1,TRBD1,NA,TGTGCCAGCAGTGTACAGGGGGCCGGTGAAAAACTGTTTTTT,CASSVQGAGEKLFF
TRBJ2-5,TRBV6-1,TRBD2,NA,TGTGCCAGCAGTTTTTCGCGGGGCGGGGGAGAGACCCAGTACTTC,CASSFSRGGGETQYF
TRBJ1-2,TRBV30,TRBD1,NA,TGTGCCTGGGGACGGGACAGGATAAACTATGGCTACACCTTC,CAWGRDRINYGYTF
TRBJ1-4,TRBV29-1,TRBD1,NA,TGCAGCGTTGGAGCAGGGGGCTTGGGGGAAAAACTGTTTTTT,CSVGAGGLGEKLFF
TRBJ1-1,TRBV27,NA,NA,TGTGCCAGCAGAAAGGGATGGGGGGATATGAACACTGAAGCTTTCTTT,CASRKGWGDMNTEAFF
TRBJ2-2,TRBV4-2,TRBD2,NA,TGTGCCAGCAGCCAACGACTAGCGGGGGGAAGCGGGGAGCTGTTTTTT,CASSQRLAGGSGELFF
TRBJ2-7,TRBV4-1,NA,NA,TGCGCCAGCAGCCATGGGACGGGTGAAAACTACGAGCAGTACTTC,CASSHGTGENYEQYF
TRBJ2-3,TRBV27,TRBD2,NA,TGTGCCAGCAGTTTATACTCACAGACTAGCGGGGGGCCGGGGGGTTTGAATTTT,CASSLYSQTSGGPGGLNF
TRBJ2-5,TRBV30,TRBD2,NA,TGTGCCTGGAGTGTAGGACTAGCGGGGATAGAGACCCAGTACTTC,CAWSVGLAGIETQYF
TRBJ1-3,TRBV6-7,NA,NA,TGTGCCAGCAGTTACCTTCACGAGGGAAACACCATATATTTT,CASSYLHEGNTIYF
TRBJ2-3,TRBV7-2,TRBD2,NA,TGTGCCAGCAGCTTAGTAGGTCTAGCGGGGGCCTCTAGCACAGATACGCAGTATTTT,CASSLVGLAGASSTDTQYF
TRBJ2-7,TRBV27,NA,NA,TGTGCCAGCAGTTTATCCCCTCTCTACGAGCAGTACTTC,CASSLSPLYEQYF
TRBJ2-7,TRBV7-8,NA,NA,TGTGCCAGCAGCCCGACGACTATGTACGAGCAGTACTTC,CASSPTTMYEQYF
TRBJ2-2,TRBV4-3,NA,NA,TGCGCCAGCAGCCAAGATTTTACGACCCCCGGGGAGCTGTTTTTT,CASSQDFTTPGELFF
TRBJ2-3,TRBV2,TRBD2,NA,TGTGCCAGCAGTTGGGATCCTAGCGGGGGGGGCAGCACAGATACGCAGTATTTT,CASSWDPSGGGSTDTQYF
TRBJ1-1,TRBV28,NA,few,TGTGCCAGCAGTTCAGGGATAGAAGCTTTCTTT,CASSSGIEAFF
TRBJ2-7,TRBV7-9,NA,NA,TGTGCCAGCAGCTTAGTTGGAGTACCGGAGCAGTACTTC,CASSLVGVPEQYF
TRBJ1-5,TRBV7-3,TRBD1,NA,TGTGCCAGCCAGGGTAAGGGAGGGGGCTCTTATAGCAATCAGCCCCAGCATTTT,CASQGKGGGSYSNQPQHF
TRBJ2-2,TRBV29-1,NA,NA,TGCAGCGTGGGGGGGCCCGCCGGGGAGCTGTTTTTT,CSVGGPAGELFF
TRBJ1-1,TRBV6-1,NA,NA,TGTGCCAGTCCTGCCGGGAGGGGAGGGACTGAAGCTTTCTTT,CASPAGRGGTEAFF
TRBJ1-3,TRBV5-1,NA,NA,TGCGCCAGCAGCCAAGGGACTGCTGGAAACACCATATATTTT,CASSQGTAGNTIYF
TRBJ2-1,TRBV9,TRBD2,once,TGTGCCAGCAGCGTGGATAGCGGGGGGGCTGGGTTCTTC,CASSVDSGGAGFF
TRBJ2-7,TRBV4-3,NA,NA,TGCGCCAGCAGCCAAGATCGTGGGCTGAGCGAGCAGTACTTC,CASSQDRGLSEQYF
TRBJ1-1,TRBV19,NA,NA,TGTGCCAGTAGTATGAAAGTTTGGGGCCGGGCCTTGAACACTGAAGCTTTCTTT,CASSMKVWGRALNTEAFF
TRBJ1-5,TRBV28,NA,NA,TGTGCCAGCACCAGTTGGGACCTCAATCAGCCCCAGCATTTT,CASTSWDLNQPQHF
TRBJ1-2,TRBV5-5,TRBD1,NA,TGTGCCAGCAGCTTGGACCTGGACAGGGTGATCGGCTACACCTTC,CASSLDLDRVIGYTF
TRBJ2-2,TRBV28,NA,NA,TGTGCCAGCGGGACTCGGAGCAACACCGGGGAGCTGTTTTTT,CASGTRSNTGELFF
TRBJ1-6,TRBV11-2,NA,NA,TGTGCCAGCAGCTTAGATCGGGAACCCCTCCACTTT,CASSLDREPLHF
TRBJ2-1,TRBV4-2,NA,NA,TGTGCCAGCAGCTACGGGACTCGCGACGGCACCTACAATGAGCAGTTCTTC,CASSYGTRDGTYNEQFF
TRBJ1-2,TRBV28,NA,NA,TGTGCCAGCAGTTTGGCAGGGTATGGCTACACCTTC,CASSLAGYGYTF
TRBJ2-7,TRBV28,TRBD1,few,TGTGCCAGCAGTCCGACGGACAGGGGAGGCTACGAGCAGTACTTC,CASSPTDRGGYEQYF
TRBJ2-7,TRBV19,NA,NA,TGTGCCAGTAGTATTCAGAGCTCCTACGAGCAGTACTTC,CASSIQSSYEQYF
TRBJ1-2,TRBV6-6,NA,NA,TGTGCCAGCAGTTACGGGACGTCAAACCAGTGGGATGGCTACACCTTC,CASSYGTSNQWDGYTF
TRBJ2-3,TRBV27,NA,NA,TGTGCCAGCAGTTGGTCCACCGGGACTCGCACAGATACGCAGTATTTT,CASSWSTGTRTDTQYF
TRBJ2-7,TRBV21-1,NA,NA,TGTGCCAGCAGCAGTGGGACAGGGGAGGACGAGCAGTACTTC,CASSSGTGEDEQYF
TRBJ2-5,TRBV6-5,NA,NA,TGTGCCAGCCCCCGCCCAGGGGCTTGGGAGACCCAGTACTTC,CASPRPGAWETQYF
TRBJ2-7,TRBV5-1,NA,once,TGCGCCAGCAGCTTGGGCCCCTCCTCCTACGAGCAGTACTTC,CASSLGPSSYEQYF
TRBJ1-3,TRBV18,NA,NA,TGTGCCAGCTCACCACCCGGCGCCACGGGAAACACCATATATTTT,CASSPPGATGNTIYF
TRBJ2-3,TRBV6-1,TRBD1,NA,TGTGCCACCAAGGACAGGGGCTCAGGGGATACGCAGTATTTT,CATKDRGSGDTQYF
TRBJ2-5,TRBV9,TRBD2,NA,TGTGCCAGCAGCTTTAGCGGGGGGCCTCATACGTCGCAAGAGACCCAGTACTTC,CASSFSGGPHTSQETQYF